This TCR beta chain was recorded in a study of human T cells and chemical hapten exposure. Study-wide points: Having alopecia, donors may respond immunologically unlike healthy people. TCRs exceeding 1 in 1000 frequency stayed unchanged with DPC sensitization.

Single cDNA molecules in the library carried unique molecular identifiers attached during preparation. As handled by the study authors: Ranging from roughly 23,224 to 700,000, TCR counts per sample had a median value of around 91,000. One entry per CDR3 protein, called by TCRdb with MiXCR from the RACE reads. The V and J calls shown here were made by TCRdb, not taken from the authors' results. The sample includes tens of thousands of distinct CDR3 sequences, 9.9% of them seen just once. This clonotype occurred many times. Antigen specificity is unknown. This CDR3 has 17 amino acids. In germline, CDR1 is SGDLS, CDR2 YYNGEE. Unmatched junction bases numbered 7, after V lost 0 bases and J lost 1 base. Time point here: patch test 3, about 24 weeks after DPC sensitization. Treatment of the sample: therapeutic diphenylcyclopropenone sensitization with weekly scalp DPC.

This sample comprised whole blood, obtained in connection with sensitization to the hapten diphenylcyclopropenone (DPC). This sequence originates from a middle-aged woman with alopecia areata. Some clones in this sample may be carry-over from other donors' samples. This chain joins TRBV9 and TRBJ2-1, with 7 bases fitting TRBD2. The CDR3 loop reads CASSVGPSGASYNEQFF. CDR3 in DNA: TGTGCCAGCAGCGTAGGACCCAGCGGGGCATCCTACAATGAGCAGTTCTTC.